The next 16 T cell receptor beta chains were all read from a single sample in a study of tumor-infiltrating lymphocytes in primary liver carcinoma. The authors took blood RNA from unsorted whole blood and also extracted germline DNA. Making TCR beta cDNA involved approximately 0.5 ug total RNA and a constant-region primer. Slightly modified ARM-PCR served as the procedure for the TCR beta libraries. These libraries came from three rounds of nested multiplex PCR. TRBV1-TRBV30 forward primers paired with a C-beta reverse primer drove the first two PCR rounds, about 9 cycles each. TCRdb reprocessed the multiplex PCR reads with MiXCR, giving one entry per CDR3 protein. The sample yields fewer than 350,000 distinct CDR3 sequences, 50% to 70% seen once. Sequencing was carried out using peripheral blood. The receptors originated from a middle-aged man with primary liver carcinoma and hepatitis B virus infection.

V usage is TRBV9 and J usage is TRBJ2-7, with 8 bases fitting TRBD1. V trimming: 1 base; J trimming: 5 bases; junction bases outside the gene matches: 2. Looked up from germline, CDR1 is SGDLS and CDR2 is YYNGEE. The CDR3 is made up of 13 amino acids. CDR3: CASSVRQGNEQYF. The DNA for the CDR3 is TGTGCCAGCAGCGTACGACAGGGGAACGAGCAGTACTTC.

The J gene is TRBJ1-6, the V gene TRBV5-4, with TRBD1 matching over 11 bases. CDR1 SGHNT and CDR2 YYREEE come from the germline V gene (reference sequence). The CDR3 is 14 residues long. The junction had 2 bases not matched to a gene; V was cut back by 3 bases and J by 9 bases. The CDR3 reads CASSSDRGPSPLHF. In DNA, the CDR3 is TGTGCCAGCAGCTCGGACAGGGGGCCTTCACCCCTCCACTTT.

The J gene is TRBJ2-7, the V gene TRBV11-2, with TRBD1 as a possible D gene (6 bases). V was cut by 4 bases and J by 6 bases, with 16 bases left in between. This CDR3 spans 14 amino acids. Per germline, CDR1 SGHAT and CDR2 FQNNGV. CDR3 coding DNA: TGTGCCAGCAGCTATCCCTGGACAGAGTCCGAGCAGTACTTC. Translation gives CASSYPWTESEQYF.

To note about this clonotype: The junction shows a germline mismatch at one end, possibly a read error. The V gene is TRBV14, the J gene TRBJ2-7, with TRBD2 as a possible D gene (5 bases). The CDR3 covers 14 residues. The V gene's germline CDR1 is SGHDN and CDR2 FVKESK. CDR3 bases: TGTGCCAGCAGTCAAGGGTTTGAGGGCAGCAAGCAGTACTTC. This sequence encodes CASSQGFEGSKQYF.

Ten or more counts support this clonotype. The rearrangement uses TRBV11-3 and TRBJ2-7, with TRBD1 matching 10 bases. The trim removed 0 bases at V and 7 bases at J, leaving 6 bases unmatched. Germline lookup yields CDR1 SGHNT and CDR2 YENEEA. This CDR3 region has 15 residues. The CDR3 loop is CASSLDGDRGREQYF. Written as DNA, the CDR3 is TGTGCCAGCAGCTTAGATGGTGACAGGGGGCGAGAGCAGTACTTC. The whole variable domain, remainder taken from reference TRBV11-3 and TRBJ2-7, is EAGVVQSPRYKIIEKKQPVAFWCNPISGHNTLYWYLQNLGQGPELLIRYENEEAVDDSQLPKDRFSAERLKGVDSTLKIQPAELGDSAVYLCASSLDGDRGREQYFGPGTRLTVT.

Regarding this clonotype: A much larger clone differs by one base, so this may be a read error. The chain has TRBV5-6 and TRBJ2-7; the D gene could be TRBD1 or TRBD2 (5 bases each). Trimming cost V 2 bases and J 4 bases, with 7 bases left between them. This CDR3 contains 12 residues. Germline lookup yields CDR1 SGHDT and CDR2 YYEEEE. CDR3 nucleotide sequence: TGTGCCAGCAGCTTCGAGGGGTACGAGCAGTACTTC. Protein product: CASSFEGYEQYF. Together with reference TRBV5-6 and TRBJ2-7, the CDR3 gives the full variable domain: DAGVTQSPTHLIKTRGQQVTLRCSPKSGHDTVSWYQQALGQGPQFIFQYYEEEERQRGNFPDRFSGHQFPNYSSELNVNALLLGDSALYLCASSFEGYEQYFGPGTRLTVT.

The chain links TRBV30 to TRBJ2-5, with D possibly being TRBD1 (5 bases). V gave up 1 base and J gave up 0 bases, with 12 bases separating them. The germline gives CDR1 GTSNPN, CDR2 SVGIG (reference sequence). The CDR3 totals 15 residues. This CDR3 is CAWSAWGGDQETQYF. The CDR3 DNA is TGTGCCTGGAGTGCGTGGGGCGGCGACCAAGAGACCCAGTACTTC.

Concerning this clonotype itself: A clone one base away is much larger, so this may be a read error. The chain uses TRBV10-3 and TRBJ2-3; TRBD2 aligns across 9 bases. Germline values: CDR1 ENHRY, CDR2 SYGVKD. This CDR3 spans 14 amino acids. The CDR3 sequence: CANSGSGRGDTQYF. As DNA, the CDR3 is TGTGCCAACAGTGGTAGCGGGAGAGGGGATACGCAGTATTTT.

For this clonotype: Since the CDR3 does not end with the conserved phenylalanine or tryptophan, this likely comes from a read error. This chain connects TRBV28 to TRBJ2-7, with D maybe TRBD1 (6 bases). CDR3 size: 14 residues. CDR1 and CDR2 (germline): MDHEN, SYDVKM. Trimming took off 5 bases at V and 0 bases at J, with 11 bases between the two ends. The CDR3 spells CASSLDSYSYEQYL. The CDR3 nucleotides are TGTGCCAGCAGTCTGGACAGTTACTCCTACGAGCAGTACTTA.

On this clonotype: Compared with germline, one end of the junction differs, possibly owing to a read error. This chain links TRBV29-1 with TRBJ1-2; TRBD1 agrees at 9 bases. The CDR3 is 14 amino acids. CDR1 and CDR2 (germline): SQVTM, ANQGSEA. The CDR3 protein is CSIEDPQGAGGYTF. In DNA, the CDR3 is TGCAGCATTGAAGATCCACAGGGGGCGGGGGGCTACACCTTC.

Ten or more counts support this clonotype. The chain is built from TRBV5-4 and TRBJ2-1; D might be TRBD2 (6 bases). V lost 4 bases and J 8 bases, leaving 25 bases between the germline ends. Per germline, CDR1 SGHNT and CDR2 YYREEE (reference sequence). The CDR3 spans 17 residues. CDR3 DNA sequence: TGTGCCAGCAGCCCCGACCCATTGGCTAGCGTGGGGCATGAGCAGTTCTTC. It yields the protein CASSPDPLASVGHEQFF. Full variable domain (remainder filled in from reference TRBV5-4 and TRBJ2-1): ETGVTQSPTHLIKTRGQQVTLRCSSQSGHNTVSWYQQALGQGPQFIFQYYREEENGRGNFPPRFSGLQFPNYSSELNVNALELDDSALYLCASSPDPLASVGHEQFFGPGTRLTVL.

V is TRBV6-6 and J is TRBJ2-7, with 10 bases identical to TRBD2. Germline V lookup: CDR1 MNHNY, CDR2 SVGAGI (reference sequence). The CDR3 loop spans 13 amino acids. CDR3 nucleotides: TGTGTCTGCAGCAGCGGGAGGGCAGGCGAGCAGTACTTC. Its protein is CVCSSGRAGEQYF.

Turning to this clonotype: A much larger clonotype is one base distant, so this may be a read error. The chain has TRBV4-1 and TRBJ2-5; 15 bases agree with TRBD2. This CDR3 has 16 residues. Looked up from germline, CDR1 is MGHRA and CDR2 is YSYEKL. The CDR3 loop reads CASSPGTSGRQVTQYF. The CDR3 DNA follows: TGCGCCAGCAGCCCAGGGACTAGCGGGAGGCAAGTGACCCAGTACTTC.

This clonotype was found many times. The V call is TRBV6-5, the J call TRBJ2-2, with D unresolved. The CDR3 runs 13 residues. Germline-derived CDR1 and CDR2 are MNHEY and SVGAGI. Between the trimmed V and J ends, which lost 4 bases and 7 bases, there was a span of 10 bases. The CDR3 here is CASSFLTDGELFF. Written as DNA, the CDR3 is TGTGCCAGCAGTTTCTTGACGGACGGGGAGCTGTTTTTT.

On this clonotype: The junction differs from germline at one of its ends, possibly a read error. The chain links TRBV5-1 to TRBJ2-7; 8 bases line up with TRBD1. The CDR3 length is 15 residues. The V gene's germline CDR1 is SGHRS and CDR2 YFSETQ. This CDR3 is CTSSLAGTGSYEQYF. CDR3 coding DNA: TGCACCAGCAGCTTGGCTGGGACAGGATCCTACGAGCAGTACTTC.

Concerning this clonotype: A read error is possible here, since a much larger clone lies one base away. This sequence joins TRBV12-3 or TRBV12-4 and TRBJ2-6; tentative D call: TRBD1 (6 bases). The V end was cut by 7 bases, the J end by 3 bases, with 10 bases between. The CDR3 sequence is 14 residues long. The CDR3 sequence: CASINRVGANVLTF. The CDR3 DNA sequence: TGTGCCAGCATCAACAGGGTTGGGGCCAACGTCCTGACTTTC.